These T cell receptor beta chains were read from a single sample in a study of blood T cells in healthy people across ages. TCRdb reprocessed the 5' RACE reads with MiXCR, giving one entry per CDR3 protein. This table holds around 1.7 million distinct CDR3 sequences, 28% found once. Input material: blood. Receptors originate from a young woman in good health. CDR3s include the opening cysteine and the closing phenylalanine or tryptophan. A D gene is named only where the DNA matches it firmly. Rows give clone size only sometimes, using once, few, many, or a class for an expanded clone.

cdr3_nt: TGCAGTGCCGAGGCCCTAGCGGGAGGGTTCGATACGCAGTATTTT
cdr3_aa: CSAEALAGGFDTQYF
clone_size: .
v_call: TRBV20-1
j_call: TRBJ2-3
d_call: TRBD2

cdr3_nt: TGCAGTGGTGGGGCCCAAGAGACCCAGTACTTC
cdr3_aa: CSGGAQETQYF
clone_size: .
v_call: TRBV20-1
j_call: TRBJ2-5
d_call: .

cdr3_nt: TGTGCCAGCAGCCAAGACATGAGGACTAGCGGATACAATGAGCAGTTCTTC
cdr3_aa: CASSQDMRTSGYNEQFF
clone_size: .
v_call: TRBV4-2
j_call: TRBJ2-1
d_call: TRBD2

cdr3_nt: TGTGCCAGCAGCTTCGTAGGGCTCAATGAGCAGTTCTTC
cdr3_aa: CASSFVGLNEQFF
clone_size: .
v_call: TRBV7-9
j_call: TRBJ2-1
d_call: .

cdr3_nt: TGTGCCAGCAGCCGAACCTCGGTTAGCTACACCTTC
cdr3_aa: CASSRTSVSYTF
clone_size: .
v_call: TRBV14
j_call: TRBJ1-2
d_call: .

cdr3_nt: TGTGCCAGCAGTGTGTCCGGGACAGGTTCCTACAATGAGCAGTTCTTC
cdr3_aa: CASSVSGTGSYNEQFF
clone_size: .
v_call: TRBV28
j_call: TRBJ2-1
d_call: TRBD1

cdr3_nt: TGTGCCAGCAGTTACAAGGCTCGGGAACAAGAGACCCAGTACTTC
cdr3_aa: CASSYKAREQETQYF
clone_size: few
v_call: TRBV6-2/TRBV6-3
j_call: TRBJ2-5
d_call: .

cdr3_nt: TGTGCCAGCAGCTTAGCCGGGACCAACAATCAGCCCCAGCATTTT
cdr3_aa: CASSLAGTNNQPQHF
clone_size: few
v_call: TRBV7-2
j_call: TRBJ1-5
d_call: .

cdr3_nt: TGTGCCAGCAGTCCCCTGCGGACAGGGCGTTCGGAGCAGTTCTTC
cdr3_aa: CASSPLRTGRSEQFF
clone_size: .
v_call: TRBV6-6
j_call: TRBJ2-1
d_call: TRBD1

cdr3_nt: TGTGCCAGCAGTCCTTCTCTCGGGGGGGCGAAGAATGAGCAGTTCTTC
cdr3_aa: CASSPSLGGAKNEQFF
clone_size: few
v_call: TRBV2
j_call: TRBJ2-1
d_call: TRBD2

cdr3_nt: TGCGCCAGCAGCGACGCATCAGGGGGTAACAACAATGAGCAGTTCTTC
cdr3_aa: CASSDASGGNNNEQFF
clone_size: .
v_call: TRBV5-1
j_call: TRBJ2-1
d_call: TRBD1

cdr3_nt: TGCAGCGTTAGTGATGCGGAGGAGACCCAGTACTTC
cdr3_aa: CSVSDAEETQYF
clone_size: many
v_call: TRBV29-1
j_call: TRBJ2-5
d_call: .

cdr3_nt: TGTGCCAGCAGCCCTGACAGGGGTAATGAAAAACTGTTTTTT
cdr3_aa: CASSPDRGNEKLFF
clone_size: few
v_call: TRBV7-2
j_call: TRBJ1-4
d_call: TRBD1

cdr3_nt: TGTGCCAGCAGCGAGATTGTTGGAAATGGCTACACCTTC
cdr3_aa: CASSEIVGNGYTF
clone_size: .
v_call: TRBV7-9
j_call: TRBJ1-2
d_call: .

cdr3_nt: TGTGCCAGCAGCTTAGGGGGCAGGAATGATGAGCAGTTCTTC
cdr3_aa: CASSLGGRNDEQFF
clone_size: .
v_call: TRBV7-9
j_call: TRBJ2-1
d_call: .

cdr3_nt: TGTGCCAGCAGTCGAGGGATAAGCGCAGATACGCAGTATTTT
cdr3_aa: CASSRGISADTQYF
clone_size: few
v_call: TRBV6-2/TRBV6-3
j_call: TRBJ2-3
d_call: .

cdr3_nt: TGCGCCAGCAGCGGAAGTCCGGGGAGCTATGGCTACACCTTC
cdr3_aa: CASSGSPGSYGYTF
clone_size: many
v_call: TRBV5-1
j_call: TRBJ1-2
d_call: .

cdr3_nt: TGTGCCATCAGTGAGAACACAGATACGCAGTATTTT
cdr3_aa: CAISENTDTQYF
clone_size: many
v_call: TRBV10-3
j_call: TRBJ2-3
d_call: .

cdr3_nt: TGCGCCAGCAGCCAAGATTTTGGGACAGGGAACATTCAGTACTTC
cdr3_aa: CASSQDFGTGNIQYF
clone_size: few
v_call: TRBV4-3
j_call: TRBJ2-4
d_call: TRBD1

cdr3_nt: TGTGCCAGCAGCTCACAGGGAGGTGAAGCTTTCTTT
cdr3_aa: CASSSQGGEAFF
clone_size: few
v_call: TRBV9
j_call: TRBJ1-1
d_call: .

cdr3_nt: TGTGCCAGCAGTCCCCCGGCAGGCGACGAGCAGTACTTC
cdr3_aa: CASSPPAGDEQYF
clone_size: .
v_call: TRBV12-3/TRBV12-4
j_call: TRBJ2-7
d_call: .

cdr3_nt: TGCAGCGTTGTAAGGGAGGCGAACACTGAAGCTTTCTTT
cdr3_aa: CSVVREANTEAFF
clone_size: few
v_call: TRBV29-1
j_call: TRBJ1-1
d_call: .

cdr3_nt: TGCGCCAGCAGCGATTTGAACACTGAAGCTTTCTTT
cdr3_aa: CASSDLNTEAFF
clone_size: .
v_call: TRBV5-1
j_call: TRBJ1-1
d_call: .

cdr3_nt: TGCAGTGCTAGATTTACCAACAGGGGGTCCTCCTACGAGCAGTACTTC
cdr3_aa: CSARFTNRGSSYEQYF
clone_size: few
v_call: TRBV20-1
j_call: TRBJ2-7
d_call: TRBD1

cdr3_nt: TGTGCCAGCAGGGGGACTCTGACGCAGTATTTT
cdr3_aa: CASRGTLTQYF
clone_size: .
v_call: TRBV2
j_call: TRBJ2-3
d_call: .

cdr3_nt: TGCGCCAGCAGCTTGGCCCCAGATACCGGGGAGCTGTTTTTT
cdr3_aa: CASSLAPDTGELFF
clone_size: .
v_call: TRBV5-1
j_call: TRBJ2-2
d_call: .

cdr3_nt: TGTGCCAGCAATTGGGGGCTCCGTGGAGATACGCAGTATTTT
cdr3_aa: CASNWGLRGDTQYF
clone_size: .
v_call: TRBV28
j_call: TRBJ2-3
d_call: .

cdr3_nt: TGTGCCAGCAGCCAAGCTAGCGGGACCCACAATGAGCAGTTCTTC
cdr3_aa: CASSQASGTHNEQFF
clone_size: many
v_call: TRBV3-1
j_call: TRBJ2-1
d_call: TRBD2

cdr3_nt: TGTGCCAGCAGCTTGATTGAAAACTATATCGCAGATACGCAGTATTTT
cdr3_aa: CASSLIENYIADTQYF
clone_size: .
v_call: TRBV5-6
j_call: TRBJ2-3
d_call: .

cdr3_nt: TGTGCCAGCAGTTACAGCCGAGAGCCCCAGCATTTT
cdr3_aa: CASSYSREPQHF
clone_size: few
v_call: TRBV6-6
j_call: TRBJ1-5
d_call: .

cdr3_nt: TGCAGTGCAAAGAGCGGGGTACCCTACAATGAGCAGTTCTTC
cdr3_aa: CSAKSGVPYNEQFF
clone_size: few
v_call: TRBV20-1
j_call: TRBJ2-1
d_call: TRBD2

cdr3_nt: TGTGCTAGTGGCCCGGGACAGAGCCAGAACACTGAAGCTTTCTTT
cdr3_aa: CASGPGQSQNTEAFF
clone_size: few
v_call: TRBV12-5
j_call: TRBJ1-1
d_call: TRBD1

cdr3_nt: TGTGCCAGCAGCGGACGGAGCGGGGGGGCCATCCCAGATAAGCAGTATTTT
cdr3_aa: CASSGRSGGAIPDKQYF
clone_size: few
v_call: TRBV13
j_call: TRBJ2-3
d_call: TRBD2

cdr3_nt: TGCAGCATTGGTAAGGGCCAGAATCAGCCCCAGCATTTT
cdr3_aa: CSIGKGQNQPQHF
clone_size: .
v_call: TRBV20-1
j_call: TRBJ1-5
d_call: .